What follows describes a single T cell receptor beta chain. Its target is unknown. The data are from a study of T-cell reconstitution after alpha-beta-depleted transplantation in children. Study-level points and caveats: By one year post-transplant, T-cell counts and diversity largely arose from T cells that were newly produced.

The TCRbeta library was prepared with unique molecular identifiers. TCRdb independently ran MiXCR on the PCR reads; one entry per CDR3 protein. Of 250,000 to 300,000 distinct CDR3 sequences in the sample, around a tenth were seen once. Germline V gives CDR1 SGHAT, CDR2 FQNNGV. The CDR3 is 18 amino acids. Trimming removed 3 bases from V and 2 bases from J; junction bases left unmatched: 15. Sequencing was performed on PBMCs, taken before TCRalphabeta/CD19-depleted stem cell transplant. This chain joins TRBV11-2 and TRBJ2-7; 8 bases fit TRBD2. The clonotype originates from a boy younger than two with acute myeloid leukemia, due to receive a stem cell transplant. The CDR3: CASSFQPLGGRQTYEQYF. CDR3 in DNA: TGTGCCAGCAGCTTCCAACCCCTGGGCGGGAGGCAAACCTACGAGCAGTACTTC. The complete variable domain, with remaining parts taken from reference TRBV11-2 and TRBJ2-7, reads EAGVAQSPRYKIIEKRQSVAFWCNPISGHATLYWYQQILGQGPKLLIQFQNNGVVDDSQLPKDRFSAERLKGVDSTLKIQPAKLEDSAVYLCASSFQPLGGRQTYEQYFGPGTRLTVT.